What follows are 27 T cell receptor beta chains derived from one specimen sequenced in a study of Graves' ophthalmopathy and Graves' hyperthyroidism. TCR beta CDR3 regions were amplified from RNA transcripts. The first-round RT-PCR employed HTBI primers together with the Qiagen OneStep RT-PCR kit. A multiplex PCR was then performed as the second round. In TCRdb, the multiplex PCR reads were re-called with MiXCR into one record per CDR3 protein. The sample carries about 700,000 distinct CDR3 sequences, roughly two fifths recorded once. Input material: peripheral blood. The receptors come from an adult man with Graves' ophthalmopathy.

This clonotype was counted only a few times. The gene calls are TRBV7-2 and TRBJ1-6; 10 nucleotides line up with TRBD1. With 5 bases clipped from V and 9 bases from J, the junction kept 16 bases outside the gene matches. The CDR3 has 18 residues. Germline loops: CDR1 SGHTA, CDR2 FQGNSA. In nucleotides, the CDR3 is TGTGCCAGCAGCCAAGAAAGACCGACAGGGGGCCATGGTTCACCCCTCCACTTT. Amino acid sequence: CASSQERPTGGHGSPLHF. The full variable domain, in which reference TRBV7-2 and TRBJ1-6 provide the parts outside the CDR3, is GAGVSQSPSNKVTEKGKDVELRCDPISGHTALYWYRQSLGQGLEFLIYFQGNSAPDKSGLPSDRFSAERTGGSVSTLTIQRTQQEDSAVYLCASSQERPTGGHGSPLHFGNGTRLTVT.

This clonotype turned up a few times. The chain employs TRBV2 and TRBJ2-5, with D tentatively TRBD2 (5 bases). CDR3 length: 17 amino acids. The V end was cut by 5 bases, the J end by 0 bases, with 19 bases between. Per the germline V gene, CDR1 is SNHLY and CDR2 is FYNNEI. The CDR3, as DNA: TGTGCCAGCAGTCCCCGCTTCCTCGACGGGAACCAAGAGACCCAGTACTTC. This sequence encodes CASSPRFLDGNQETQYF.

This clonotype has only one observation. A much larger clone differs from this one at a single base, so this may be a read error. The chain has TRBV2 and TRBJ1-3; possible D gene TRBD1, 6 bases. The V gene's germline CDR1 is SNHLY and CDR2 FYNNEI. The length of the CDR3 is 12 residues. The CDR3 protein is CAGSDTGNTIYF. CDR3 nucleotide sequence: TGTGCCGGCAGTGACACAGGGAACACCATATATTTT.

The CDR3 loop is CATSSLRTDYGYTF. CDR3 coding DNA: TGTGCCACCAGCAGCTTGAGGACAGACTATGGCTACACCTTC. The V call is TRBV15, the J call TRBJ1-2; weak D call: TRBD1 (6 bases). Germline assignment: CDR1 LNHNV and CDR2 YYDKDF (reference sequence). This CDR3 is 14 amino acids long. Trimming pared 3 bases from V and 3 bases from J, leaving 11 bases between.

This rearrangement joins TRBV20-1 to TRBJ1-1; D not certain. Trimming left V 2 bases short and J 4 bases short, with 17 bases between. Germline assignment: CDR1 DFQATT and CDR2 SNEGSKA (reference sequence). The CDR3 extends over 15 amino acids. CDR3 in DNA: TGCAGTGCTAGAAATCCAGCAGAGTGGAGCACTGAAGCTTTCTTT. This translates into CSARNPAEWSTEAFF.

There are many counts of this clonotype. The chain joins TRBV29-1 to TRBJ2-5; 8 bases are a match to TRBD1. CDR3 length: 13 residues. The J segment lost 3 bases and the V segment lost 5 bases, leaving 5 bases of the junction unmatched. Germline V CDR1 and CDR2: SQVTM, ANQGSEA. In nucleotides, the CDR3 is TGCAGCGTTCGGACAGGGAACGAAGAGACCCAGTACTTC. Translated: CSVRTGNEETQYF.

The table lists this clonotype with a few counts. J is TRBJ1-2 and V is TRBV6-6, with TRBD1 identical over 9 bases. The V segment lost 0 bases and the J segment 6 bases; nucleotides outside the gene matches: 5. This CDR3 has 15 amino acids. Germline CDR1 is MNHNY and CDR2 is SVGAGI (reference sequence). CDR3 amino acids: CASSYSPGTGNGYTF. The CDR3 DNA sequence: TGTGCCAGCAGTTACTCGCCGGGGACAGGGAATGGCTACACCTTC.

This clonotype was counted only a few times. The V gene is TRBV6-1, the J gene TRBJ2-7; D may be TRBD1 or TRBD2 (6 bases each). CDR3 length: 16 residues. Germline V CDR1 and CDR2: MNHNS, SASEGT. Trimming stripped 4 bases from V and 6 bases from J, with 22 bases between. The CDR3 DNA sequence: TGTGCCAGCAGTGTTCAAACTAGGGGGGTAACCGGCGAGCAGTACTTC. Protein product: CASSVQTRGVTGEQYF.

The rearrangement links TRBV19 to TRBJ2-6; possibly TRBD2 for D (6 bases). Trimming left V 4 bases short and J 0 bases short, with 13 bases between. The CDR3 extends over 17 amino acids. From germline, CDR1 is LNHDA and CDR2 SQIVND (reference sequence). This chain's CDR3 is CASSRRGQHSGANVLTF. For the CDR3, the DNA is TGTGCCAGTAGTAGGAGGGGCCAACACTCTGGGGCCAACGTCCTGACTTTC.

V gene TRBV12-3 or TRBV12-4 combines with J gene TRBJ1-1; 7 bases fit TRBD1. The CDR3 is made up of 13 amino acids. With V trimmed by 10 bases and J by 1 base, 6 bases remained unmatched. CDR3 DNA: TGTGCCACCCACGGGACAGAGAACACTGAAGCTTTCTTT. Its translation: CATHGTENTEAFF.

This clonotype showed up just a few times. This could be a read error, since a much larger clone is one nucleotide away. The gene calls are TRBV29-1 and TRBJ2-7, with 9 bases fitting TRBD1. The CDR3 spans 13 residues. Germline V CDR1 and CDR2: SQVTM, ANQGSEA. With V trimmed by 6 bases and J by 6 bases, 9 bases remained unmatched. DNA of the CDR3: TGCAGCGTCCGGGACAGGGCGGCCTGCGAGCAGTACTTC. It yields the protein CSVRDRAACEQYF.

The sample holds a few counts of this clonotype. The chain uses TRBV7-9 and TRBJ1-4; perhaps TRBD1 as D (6 bases). V was trimmed by 0 bases and J by 5 bases, leaving 13 bases between them. Per germline, CDR1 SEHNR and CDR2 FQNEAQ (reference sequence). The CDR3 is made up of 16 amino acids. CDR3 loop: CASSLAYGRGNEKLFF. The CDR3 DNA reads TGTGCCAGCAGCTTAGCGTACGGCAGGGGCAATGAAAAACTGTTTTTT.

V usage is TRBV7-2 and J usage is TRBJ2-5, with 9 bases aligning to TRBD2. The CDR3 is 15 amino acids. V lost 5 bases to trimming and J lost 2 bases; unmatched junction nucleotides: 6. CDR1 is SGHTA, CDR2 FQGNSA, per germline. The CDR3 is CASSKAGGPQETQYF. The CDR3 DNA is TGTGCCAGCAGCAAAGCGGGGGGACCACAAGAGACCCAGTACTTC. Full variable domain (remainder filled in from reference TRBV7-2 and TRBJ2-5): GAGVSQSPSNKVTEKGKDVELRCDPISGHTALYWYRQSLGQGLEFLIYFQGNSAPDKSGLPSDRFSAERTGGSVSTLTIQRTQQEDSAVYLCASSKAGGPQETQYFGPGTRLLVL.

This clonotype was observed many times. The CDR3 reads CASSVPQGGTYEQYF. The CDR3 DNA sequence: TGTGCCAGCAGTGTTCCTCAAGGGGGGACCTACGAGCAGTACTTC. The chain recombines TRBV2 with TRBJ2-7; D is tentatively TRBD1 or TRBD2 (6 bases each). CDR1 and CDR2 from the germline V gene are SNHLY and FYNNEI. The CDR3 is made up of 15 amino acids. The V end was cut by 4 bases, the J end by 2 bases, with 15 bases between. The entire variable domain, with the rest obtained from reference TRBV2 and TRBJ2-7, is as follows: EPEVTQTPSHQVTQMGQEVILRCVPISNHLYFYWYRQILGQKVEFLVSFYNNEISEKSEIFDDQFSVERPDGSNFTLKIRSTKLEDSAMYFCASSVPQGGTYEQYFGPGTRLTVT.

The sample holds many counts of this clonotype. This chain links TRBV10-3 with TRBJ1-3; 7 bases are a match to TRBD1. Looked up from germline, CDR1 is ENHRY and CDR2 is SYGVKD. V gave up 5 bases and J gave up 0 bases; unmatched junction bases: 10. CDR3 length equals 17 residues. The CDR3 protein is CAISITGTDHSGNTIYF. The CDR3 nucleotides read TGTGCCATCAGTATAACCGGGACAGATCACTCTGGAAACACCATATATTTT.

This clonotype has just one count. Just one base apart from a much larger clone, this may be a read error. The chain combines TRBV29-1 with TRBJ1-4; D not certain. Trimming took off 1 base at V and 5 bases at J, with 14 bases between the two ends. Per germline, CDR1 SQVTM and CDR2 ANQGSEA. The CDR3 is 15 amino acids. CDR3 amino acids: CSVEVPETGNEKLFF. The CDR3 DNA follows: TGCAGCGTTGAAGTACCCGAGACCGGGAATGAAAAACTGTTTTTT. Supplemented by reference TRBV29-1 and TRBJ1-4, the full variable domain reads SAVISQKPSRDICQRGTSLTIQCQVDSQVTMMFWYRQQPGQSLTLIATANQGSEATYESGFVIDKFPISRPNLTFSTLTVSNMSPEDSSIYLCSVEVPETGNEKLFFGSGTQLSVL.

At least ten counts were recorded for this clonotype. This chain connects TRBV7-9 to TRBJ2-7; D is undetermined. The ends were cut back, 6 bases at V and 7 bases at J, with 16 bases in the middle. CDR1 is SEHNR, CDR2 FQNEAQ, per germline (reference sequence). The CDR3 is 13 amino acids. CDR3 in amino acids: CASSLRAPTEQYF. CDR3 in DNA: TGTGCCAGCAGTTTAAGGGCCCCGACAGAGCAGTACTTC. Based on the CDR3 plus reference TRBV7-9 and TRBJ2-7, the full variable domain is DTGVSQNPRHKITKRGQNVTFRCDPISEHNRLYWYRQTLGQGPEFLTYFQNEAQLEKSRLLSDRFSAERPKGSFSTLEIQRTEQGDSAMYLCASSLRAPTEQYFGPGTRLTVT.

In its sample, this clonotype was seen a few times. The conserved phenylalanine or tryptophan is not found at the CDR3 terminus, so this likely reflects a read error. Because the CDR3's place on the DNA is in doubt, the DNA is left out and the CDR3 is given as listed by TCRdb. This chain uses TRBV29-1 with TRBJ2-7; the table's D gene call, TRBD1, was not cross checked with the DNA. The germline V gene has CDR1 SQVTM and CDR2 ANQGSEA. The CDR3 is 8 amino acids long, termini counted. The CDR3 here is CSVSGGCL.

This clonotype was found a few times. This chain links TRBV20-1 with TRBJ1-1, with a possible D match to TRBD1 (6 bases). The CDR3 has 14 amino acids. Trimming shortened V by 6 bases and J by 0 bases, and 14 bases separated the two germline ends. Germline V CDR1 and CDR2: DFQATT, SNEGSKA (reference sequence). The DNA for the CDR3 is TGCAGTGCGAGTCGGGGGCAAATGAACACTGAAGCTTTCTTT. This encodes CSASRGQMNTEAFF.

This clonotype came up many times. This sequence joins TRBV6-4 and TRBJ1-1; tentatively, D is TRBD1 (5 bases). Trimming took off 6 bases at V and 3 bases at J, with 11 bases between the two ends. The V gene's germline CDR1 is MRHNA and CDR2 SNTAGT. This CDR3 is built from 13 residues. This CDR3 reads CASRLDRYTEAFF. The CDR3 DNA sequence: TGTGCCAGCAGACTAGACAGATACACTGAAGCTTTCTTT.

The chain carries TRBV7-9 and TRBJ2-3; 10 bases line up with TRBD2. The V gene's germline CDR1 is SEHNR and CDR2 FQNEAQ (reference sequence). V trimming: 0 bases; J trimming: 2 bases; junction bases outside the gene matches: 5. This CDR3 region has 17 residues. Here the CDR3 DNA reads TGTGCCAGCAGCTTAGCGGGCCTAGCGGGGGTCACAGATACGCAGTATTTT. This codes for CASSLAGLAGVTDTQYF.

V is TRBV29-1 and J is TRBJ1-4; D is unclear. The V end was cut by 4 bases, the J end by 8 bases, with 11 bases between. This CDR3 region has 12 residues. Germline loops: CDR1 SQVTM, CDR2 ANQGSEA. In DNA, the CDR3 is TGCAGCGTTGCCGGGCTCGAGGAAAAACTGTTTTTT. Protein: CSVAGLEEKLFF.

The chain couples TRBV25-1 to TRBJ2-2; perhaps TRBD1 as D (5 bases). Germline-derived CDR1 and CDR2 are MGHDK and SYGVNS. Trimming removed 7 bases from V and 6 bases from J, with 12 bases in between. The length of the CDR3 is 13 residues. The CDR3 reads CASTRTGSGELFF. The CDR3 DNA reads TGTGCCAGCACCAGAACAGGTTCCGGGGAGCTGTTTTTT. The entire variable domain, with the rest obtained from reference TRBV25-1 and TRBJ2-2, is as follows: EADIYQTPRYLVIGTGKKITLECSQTMGHDKMYWYQQDPGMELHLIHYSYGVNSTEKGDLSSESTVSRIRTEHFPLTLESARPSHTSQYLCASTRTGSGELFFGEGSRLTVL.

This sequence joins TRBV20-1 and TRBJ2-7; no clear D gene. The V gene lost 1 base and the J gene lost 7 bases, with 17 bases spanning the gap. Germline V CDR1 and CDR2: DFQATT, SNEGSKA (reference sequence). The CDR3 spans 14 residues. CDR3 amino acids: CSARVQSLNGEQYF. CDR3 sequence (DNA): TGCAGTGCTAGAGTCCAATCCCTAAATGGGGAGCAGTACTTC.

There are many counts of this clonotype. CDR3 sequence (DNA): TGTGCCAGCGTATGGGGAATTGAAGCTTTCTTT. It yields the protein CASVWGIEAFF. This rearrangement joins TRBV25-1 to TRBJ1-1; D is ambiguous. V was pared by 8 bases and J by 7 bases, with 11 bases between. This CDR3 is 11 amino acids long. Germline V gives CDR1 MGHDK, CDR2 SYGVNS.

This clonotype was seen a few times. The chain recombines TRBV20-1 with TRBJ2-5; 14 bases align to TRBD2. The V segment lost 3 bases and the J segment 0 bases; nucleotides outside the gene matches: 6. The V gene's germline CDR1 is DFQATT and CDR2 SNEGSKA (reference sequence). The CDR3 sequence is 17 residues long. CDR3 bases: TGCAGTGCTAGCGGACTAGCGGGGGGAAGTAACCAAGAGACCCAGTACTTC. Its translation: CSASGLAGGSNQETQYF.

The chain couples TRBV15 to TRBJ2-7; 12 nucleotides match TRBD1. Trimming at V came to 3 bases and at J to 7 bases, leaving 4 bases not matched to a gene. CDR1 is LNHNV and CDR2 is YYDKDF in the germline V gene (reference sequence). This CDR3 contains 14 residues. Here the CDR3 DNA reads TGTGCCACCAGCAGCGGGGACAGGGGGCTTGAGCAGTACTTC. It codes for CATSSGDRGLEQYF.